This T cell receptor beta chain was observed in a study of T cells in localized non-small cell lung cancer. Repertoires were generated with immunoSEQ multiplex PCR, while TCRdb's copy carries only in-frame clones and drops some. The sample has 2,800 or so clones, 18% seen once. This clone was counted only a few times. Its antigen is undetermined. The junction departs from the called germline gene at one end, perhaps through a read error. The CDR3 consists of 13 residues. Germline V gene lookup returns CDR1 MNHGY and CDR2 SAAAGT. Overall study results and limits: Analysis by sequencing included only one tumor region, so heterogeneity remains possible.

This receptor was obtained from a man aged 40 to 70 with stage I squamous cell lung carcinoma. J is TRBJ1-1 and V is TRBV6-8, with D possibly being TRBD1 (6 bases). The sequenced sample was lung tumor tissue, obtained before any cancer treatment. CDR3 DNA sequence: TGTGCCAGCAGTGACTCAGGCAGGGGAAGAGCTTTCTTT. Its protein product is CASSDSGRGRAFF.